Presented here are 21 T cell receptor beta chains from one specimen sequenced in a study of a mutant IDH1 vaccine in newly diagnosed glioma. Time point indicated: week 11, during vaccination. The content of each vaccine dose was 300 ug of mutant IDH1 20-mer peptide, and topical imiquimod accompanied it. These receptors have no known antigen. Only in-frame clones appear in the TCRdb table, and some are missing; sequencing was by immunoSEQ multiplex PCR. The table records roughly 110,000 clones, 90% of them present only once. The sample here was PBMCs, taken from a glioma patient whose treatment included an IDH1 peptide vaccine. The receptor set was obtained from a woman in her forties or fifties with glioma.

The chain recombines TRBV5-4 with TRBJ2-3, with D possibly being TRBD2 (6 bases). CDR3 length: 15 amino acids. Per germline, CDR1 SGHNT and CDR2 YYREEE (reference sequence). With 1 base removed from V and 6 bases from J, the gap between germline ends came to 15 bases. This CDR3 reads CASSLWDLAVDTQYF. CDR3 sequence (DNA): TGTGCCAGCAGCTTGTGGGACTTAGCGGTGGATACGCAGTATTTT. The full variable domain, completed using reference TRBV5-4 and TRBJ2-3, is ETGVTQSPTHLIKTRGQQVTLRCSSQSGHNTVSWYQQALGQGPQFIFQYYREEENGRGNFPPRFSGLQFPNYSSELNVNALELDDSALYLCASSLWDLAVDTQYFGPGTRLTVL.

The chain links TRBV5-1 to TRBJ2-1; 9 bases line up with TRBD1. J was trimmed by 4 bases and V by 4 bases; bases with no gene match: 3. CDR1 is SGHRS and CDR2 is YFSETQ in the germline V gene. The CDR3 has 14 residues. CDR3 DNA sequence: TGCGCCAGCAGCACCGGGACAGGGTACAATGAGCAGTTCTTC. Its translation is CASSTGTGYNEQFF.

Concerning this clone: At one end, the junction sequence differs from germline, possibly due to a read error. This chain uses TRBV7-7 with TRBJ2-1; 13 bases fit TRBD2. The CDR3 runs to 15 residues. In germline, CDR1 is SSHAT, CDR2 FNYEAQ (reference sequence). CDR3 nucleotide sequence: TGTGCTAGCAGCTCCGGGACTAGCGGGATGGATGAGCAGTTCTTC. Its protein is CASSSGTSGMDEQFF.

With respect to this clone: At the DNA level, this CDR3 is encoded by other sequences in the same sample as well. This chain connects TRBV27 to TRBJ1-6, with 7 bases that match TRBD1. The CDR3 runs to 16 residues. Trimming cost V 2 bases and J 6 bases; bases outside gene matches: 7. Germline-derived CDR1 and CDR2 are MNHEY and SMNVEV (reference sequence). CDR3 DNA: TGTGCCAGCAGTTTACTGGCGGGACAGAGTAATTCACCCCTCCACTTT. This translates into CASSLLAGQSNSPLHF.

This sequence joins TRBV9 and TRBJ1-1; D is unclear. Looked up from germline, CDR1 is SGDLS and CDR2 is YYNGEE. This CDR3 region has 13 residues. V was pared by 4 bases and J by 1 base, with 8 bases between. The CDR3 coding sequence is TGTGCCAGCAGCCCAACACCGAACACTGAAGCTTTCTTT. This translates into CASSPTPNTEAFF. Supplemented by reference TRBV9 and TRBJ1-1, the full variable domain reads DSGVTQTPKHLITATGQRVTLRCSPRSGDLSVYWYQQSLDQGLQFLIQYYNGEERAKGNILERFSAQQFPDLHSELNLSSLELGDSALYFCASSPTPNTEAFFGQGTRLTVV.

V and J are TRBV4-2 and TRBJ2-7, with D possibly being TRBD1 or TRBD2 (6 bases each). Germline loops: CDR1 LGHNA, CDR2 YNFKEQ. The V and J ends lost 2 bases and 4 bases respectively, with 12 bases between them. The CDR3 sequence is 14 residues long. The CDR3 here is CASSQFLGGYEQYF. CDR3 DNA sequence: TGTGCCAGCAGCCAATTTCTAGGGGGGTACGAGCAGTACTTC.

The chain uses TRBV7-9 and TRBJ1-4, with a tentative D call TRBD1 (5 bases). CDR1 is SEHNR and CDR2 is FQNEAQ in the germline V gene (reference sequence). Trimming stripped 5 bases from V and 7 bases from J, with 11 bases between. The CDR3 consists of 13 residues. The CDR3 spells CASSVGVSEKLFF. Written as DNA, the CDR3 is TGTGCCAGCAGCGTAGGGGTTTCTGAAAAACTGTTTTTT.

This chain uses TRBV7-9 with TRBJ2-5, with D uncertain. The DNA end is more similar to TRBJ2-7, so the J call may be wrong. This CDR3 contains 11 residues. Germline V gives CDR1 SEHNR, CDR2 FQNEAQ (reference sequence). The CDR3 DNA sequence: TGTGCCAGCAGCTCCAACTACGAGCAGTACTTC. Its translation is CASSSNYEQYF.

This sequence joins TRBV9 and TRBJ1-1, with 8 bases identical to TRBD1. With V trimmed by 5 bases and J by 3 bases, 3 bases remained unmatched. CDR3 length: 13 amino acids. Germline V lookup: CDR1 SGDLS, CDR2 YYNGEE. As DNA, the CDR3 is TGTGCCAGCAGGTCGACAGGGGACACTGAAGCTTTCTTT. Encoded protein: CASRSTGDTEAFF.

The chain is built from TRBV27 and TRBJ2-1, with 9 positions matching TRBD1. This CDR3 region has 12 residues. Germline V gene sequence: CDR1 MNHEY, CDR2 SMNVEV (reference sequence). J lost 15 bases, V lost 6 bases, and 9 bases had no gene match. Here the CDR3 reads CASSPPGTGLFF. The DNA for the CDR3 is TGTGCCAGCAGCCCCCCGGGGACAGGGCTGTTCTTC.

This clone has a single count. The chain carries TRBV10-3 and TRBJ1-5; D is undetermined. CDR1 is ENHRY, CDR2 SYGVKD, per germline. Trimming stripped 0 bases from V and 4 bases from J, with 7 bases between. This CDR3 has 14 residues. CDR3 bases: TGTGCCATCAGTGAGTCGAGTTTTAATCAGCCCCAGCATTTT. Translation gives CAISESSFNQPQHF.

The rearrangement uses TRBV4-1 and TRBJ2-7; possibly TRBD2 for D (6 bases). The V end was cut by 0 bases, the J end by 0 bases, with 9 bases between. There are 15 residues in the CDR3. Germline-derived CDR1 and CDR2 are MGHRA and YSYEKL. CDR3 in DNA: TGCGCCAGCAGCCAAGATAGCGGCCGCTCCTACGAGCAGTACTTC. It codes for CASSQDSGRSYEQYF.

The CDR3 spells CASSRTGGSGANVLTF. The DNA of the CDR3 is TGCGCCAGCAGTCGGACAGGGGGCTCTGGGGCCAACGTCCTGACTTTC. The chain employs TRBV5-1 and TRBJ2-6; TRBD1 agrees at 10 bases. CDR1 and CDR2 (germline): SGHRS, YFSETQ. The ends lost 5 bases at V and 0 bases at J; junction bases unmatched: 2. The length of the CDR3 is 16 residues.

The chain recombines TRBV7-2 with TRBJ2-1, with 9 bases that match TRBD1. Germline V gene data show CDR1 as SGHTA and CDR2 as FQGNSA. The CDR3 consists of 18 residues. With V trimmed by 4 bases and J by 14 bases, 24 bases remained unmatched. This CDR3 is CASSYTTGGRGSPMREFF. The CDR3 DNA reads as TGTGCCAGCAGCTATACGACAGGGGGTCGAGGGTCCCCAATGAGGGAGTTCTTC.

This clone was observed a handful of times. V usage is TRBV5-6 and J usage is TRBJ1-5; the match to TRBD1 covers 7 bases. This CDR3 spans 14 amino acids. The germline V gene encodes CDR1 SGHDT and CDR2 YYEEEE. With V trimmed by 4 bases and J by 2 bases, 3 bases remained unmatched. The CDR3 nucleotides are TGTGCCAGCAGCCCCGGACAGGGCAATCAGCCCCAGCATTTT. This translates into CASSPGQGNQPQHF.

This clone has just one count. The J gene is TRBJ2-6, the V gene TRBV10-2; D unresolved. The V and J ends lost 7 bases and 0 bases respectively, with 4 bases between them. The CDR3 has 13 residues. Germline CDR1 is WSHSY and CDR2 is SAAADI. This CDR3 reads CASKVSGANVLTF. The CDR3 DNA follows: TGCGCCAGCAAGGTCTCTGGGGCCAACGTCCTGACTTTC.

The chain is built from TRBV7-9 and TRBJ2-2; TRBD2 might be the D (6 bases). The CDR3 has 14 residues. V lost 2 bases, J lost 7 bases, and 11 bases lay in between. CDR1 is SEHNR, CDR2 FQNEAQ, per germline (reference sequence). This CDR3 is CASSLRRVDGELFF. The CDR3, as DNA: TGTGCCAGCAGCTTAAGGAGGGTTGACGGGGAGCTGTTTTTT.

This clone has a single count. This CDR3 reads CASSQRTGDTGELFF. CDR3 coding DNA: TGCGCCAGCAGCCAGCGAACAGGGGACACCGGGGAGCTGTTTTTT. The chain employs TRBV5-1 and TRBJ2-2; 7 bases are a match to TRBD1. V dropped 4 bases and J dropped 3; count of bases not matched to a gene: 6. Germline values: CDR1 SGHRS, CDR2 YFSETQ. This CDR3 has 15 residues.

The DNA for the CDR3 is TGTGCCAGCAGCCCACAGCGGGAGGGCGATTTTTCTGTTACCTACGAGCAGTACTTC. It translates to CASSPQREGDFSVTYEQYF. This chain uses TRBV21-1 with TRBJ2-7; TRBD2, the table's D call, lacks a check against the DNA. TRBV21-1 is a pseudogene segment. The CDR3 is 19 amino acids.

This CDR3 is CATSRDRSGEQFF. In DNA form, the CDR3 reads TGTGCCACCAGCAGAGATAGATCGGGGGAGCAGTTCTTC. The chain has TRBV15 and TRBJ2-1; weak D call: TRBD2 (5 bases). This CDR3 is 13 amino acids long. CDR1 and CDR2 from the germline V gene are LNHNV and YYDKDF (reference sequence). Trimming took off 0 bases at V and 10 bases at J, with 10 bases between the two ends.

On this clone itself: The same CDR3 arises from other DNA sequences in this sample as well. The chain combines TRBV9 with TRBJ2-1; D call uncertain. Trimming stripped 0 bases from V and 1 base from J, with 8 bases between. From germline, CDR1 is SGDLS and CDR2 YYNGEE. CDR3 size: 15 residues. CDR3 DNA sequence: TGTGCCAGCAGCGTAGAAGGCAAATCCTACAATGAGCAGTTCTTC. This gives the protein CASSVEGKSYNEQFF.